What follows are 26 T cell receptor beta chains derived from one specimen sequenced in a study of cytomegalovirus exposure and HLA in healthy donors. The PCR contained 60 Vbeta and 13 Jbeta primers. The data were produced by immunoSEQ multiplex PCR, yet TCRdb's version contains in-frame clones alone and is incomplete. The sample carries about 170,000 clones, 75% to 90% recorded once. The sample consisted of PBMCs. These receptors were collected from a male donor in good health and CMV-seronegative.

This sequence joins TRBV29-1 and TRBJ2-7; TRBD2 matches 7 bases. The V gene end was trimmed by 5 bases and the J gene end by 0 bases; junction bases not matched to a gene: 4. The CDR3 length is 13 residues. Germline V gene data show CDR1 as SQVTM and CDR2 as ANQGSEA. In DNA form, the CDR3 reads TGCAGCGTTTCAGCGGGGAGCTCCTACGAGCAGTACTTC. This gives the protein CSVSAGSSYEQYF.

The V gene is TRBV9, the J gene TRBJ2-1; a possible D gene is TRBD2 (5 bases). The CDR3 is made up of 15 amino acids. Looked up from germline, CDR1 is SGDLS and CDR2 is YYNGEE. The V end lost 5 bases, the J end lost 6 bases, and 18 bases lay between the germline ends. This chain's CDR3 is CASRGTRSGGNEQFF. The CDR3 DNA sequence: TGTGCCAGCAGGGGCACCCGAAGCGGCGGCAATGAGCAGTTCTTC.

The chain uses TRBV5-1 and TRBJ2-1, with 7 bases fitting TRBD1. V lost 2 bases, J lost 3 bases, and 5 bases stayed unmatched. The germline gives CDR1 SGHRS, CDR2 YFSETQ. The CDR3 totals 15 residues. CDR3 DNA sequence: TGCGCCAGCAGCTTAACCGGGACAGTCTACAATGAGCAGTTCTTC. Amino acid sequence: CASSLTGTVYNEQFF.

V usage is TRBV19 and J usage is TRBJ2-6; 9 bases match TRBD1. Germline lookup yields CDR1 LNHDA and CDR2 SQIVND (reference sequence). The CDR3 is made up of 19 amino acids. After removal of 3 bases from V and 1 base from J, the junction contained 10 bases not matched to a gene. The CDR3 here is CASSIQPGTGRSGANVLTF. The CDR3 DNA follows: TGTGCCAGTAGTATCCAACCCGGGACAGGGAGGTCTGGGGCCAACGTCCTGACTTTC.

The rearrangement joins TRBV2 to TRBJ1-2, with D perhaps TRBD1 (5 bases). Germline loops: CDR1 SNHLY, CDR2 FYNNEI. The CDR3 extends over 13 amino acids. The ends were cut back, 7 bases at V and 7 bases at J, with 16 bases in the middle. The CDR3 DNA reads TGTGCCAGCAATAGACCGGGACTATCTGGCTACACCTTC. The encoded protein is CASNRPGLSGYTF. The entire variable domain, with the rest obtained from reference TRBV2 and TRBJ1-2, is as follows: EPEVTQTPSHQVTQMGQEVILRCVPISNHLYFYWYRQILGQKVEFLVSFYNNEISEKSEIFDDQFSVERPDGSNFTLKIRSTKLEDSAMYFCASNRPGLSGYTFGSGTRLTVV.

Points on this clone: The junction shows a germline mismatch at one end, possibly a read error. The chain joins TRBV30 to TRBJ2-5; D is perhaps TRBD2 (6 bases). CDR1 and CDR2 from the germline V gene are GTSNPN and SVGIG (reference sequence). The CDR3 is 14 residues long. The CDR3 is CAWSRRGLQGTQYF. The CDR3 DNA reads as TGTGCCTGGAGTCGGCGGGGACTCCAAGGGACCCAGTACTTC. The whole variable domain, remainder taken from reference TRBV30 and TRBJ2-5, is SQTIHQWPATLVQPVGSPLSLECTVEGTSNPNLYWYRQAAGRGLQLLFYSVGIGQISSEVPQNLSASRPQDRQFILSSKKLLLSDSGFYLCAWSRRGLQGTQYFGPGTRLLVL.

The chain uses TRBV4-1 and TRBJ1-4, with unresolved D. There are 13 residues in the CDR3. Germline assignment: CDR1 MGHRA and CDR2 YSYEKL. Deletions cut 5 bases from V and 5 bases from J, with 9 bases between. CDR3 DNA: TGCGCCAGCAGCACCCCCACAAATGAAAAACTGTTTTTT. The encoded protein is CASSTPTNEKLFF.

The CDR3 loop reads CASRGQGAKGYTF. In DNA, the CDR3 is TGTGCCAGCAGAGGACAGGGGGCGAAGGGCTACACCTTC. The chain combines TRBV6-1 with TRBJ1-2; 11 bases map to TRBD1. The trim removed 6 bases at V and 8 bases at J, leaving 5 bases unmatched. Germline V lookup: CDR1 MNHNS, CDR2 SASEGT. CDR3 length equals 13 residues.

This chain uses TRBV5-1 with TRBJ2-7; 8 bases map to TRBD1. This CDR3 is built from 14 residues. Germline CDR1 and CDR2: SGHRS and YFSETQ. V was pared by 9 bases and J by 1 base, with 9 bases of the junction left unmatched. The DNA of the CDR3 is TGCGCCACCCGGCCCGGACAGGGTTCCTACGAGCAGTACTTC. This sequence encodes CATRPGQGSYEQYF.

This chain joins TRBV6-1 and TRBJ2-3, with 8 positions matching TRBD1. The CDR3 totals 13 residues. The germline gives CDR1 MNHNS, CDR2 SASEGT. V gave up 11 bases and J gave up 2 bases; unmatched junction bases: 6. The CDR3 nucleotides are TGTGCCGCGAGGGACAGGTACACAGATACGCAGTATTTT. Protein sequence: CAARDRYTDTQYF.

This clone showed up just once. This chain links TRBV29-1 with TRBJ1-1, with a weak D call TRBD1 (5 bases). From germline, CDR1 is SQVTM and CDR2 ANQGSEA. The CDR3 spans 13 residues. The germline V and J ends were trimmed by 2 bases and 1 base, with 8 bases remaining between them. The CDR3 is CSVERQGNTEAFF. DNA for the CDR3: TGCAGCGTTGAAAGGCAGGGGAACACTGAAGCTTTCTTT.

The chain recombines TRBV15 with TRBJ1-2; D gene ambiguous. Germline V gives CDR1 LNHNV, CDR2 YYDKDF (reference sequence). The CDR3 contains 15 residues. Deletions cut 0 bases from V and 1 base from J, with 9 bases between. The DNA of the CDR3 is TGTGCCACCAGCAGAGACCCCCTGAGTAACTATGGCTACACCTTC. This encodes CATSRDPLSNYGYTF. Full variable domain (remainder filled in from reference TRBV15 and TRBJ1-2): DAMVIQNPRYQVTQFGKPVTLSCSQTLNHNVMYWYQQKSSQAPKLLFHYYDKDFNNEADTPDNFQSRRPNTSFCFLDIRSPGLGDTAMYLCATSRDPLSNYGYTFGSGTRLTVV.

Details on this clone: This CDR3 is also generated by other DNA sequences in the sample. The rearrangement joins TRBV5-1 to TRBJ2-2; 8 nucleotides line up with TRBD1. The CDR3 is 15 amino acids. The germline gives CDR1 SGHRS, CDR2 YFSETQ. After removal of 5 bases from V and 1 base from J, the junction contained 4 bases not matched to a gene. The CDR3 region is CASRTGTGNTGELFF. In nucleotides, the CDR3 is TGCGCCAGCAGAACTGGGACAGGGAACACCGGGGAGCTGTTTTTT.

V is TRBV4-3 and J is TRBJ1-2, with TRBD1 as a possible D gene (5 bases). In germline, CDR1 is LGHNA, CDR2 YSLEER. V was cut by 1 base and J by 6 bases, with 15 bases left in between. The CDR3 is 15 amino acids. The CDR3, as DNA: TGCGCCAGCAGCCAAGGTCGAGGAGGGGAGAATGGCTACACCTTC. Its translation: CASSQGRGGENGYTF.

The CDR3, as DNA: TGTGCCAGTAGTAAAGTCTTCGGAGGGTCGGGCACCGGGGAGCTGTTTTTT. It yields the protein CASSKVFGGSGTGELFF. J is TRBJ2-2 and V is TRBV19, with D possibly being TRBD2 (6 bases). V was pared by 4 bases and J by 4 bases, with 19 bases between. Germline assignment: CDR1 LNHDA and CDR2 SQIVND (reference sequence). CDR3 length equals 17 residues.

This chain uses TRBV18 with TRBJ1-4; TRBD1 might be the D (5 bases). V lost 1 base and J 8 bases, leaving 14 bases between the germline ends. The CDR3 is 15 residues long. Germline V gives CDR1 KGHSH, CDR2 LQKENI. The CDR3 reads CASSPRTGRREKLFF. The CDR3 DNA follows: TGTGCCAGCTCACCACGCACAGGACGGCGGGAAAAACTGTTTTTT.

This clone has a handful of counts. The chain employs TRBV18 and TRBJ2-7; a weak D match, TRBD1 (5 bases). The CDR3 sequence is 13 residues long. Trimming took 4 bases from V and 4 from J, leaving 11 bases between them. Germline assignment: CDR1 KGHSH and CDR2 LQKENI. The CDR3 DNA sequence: TGTGCCAGCTCACGGACACTGGAATACGAGCAGTACTTC. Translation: CASSRTLEYEQYF.

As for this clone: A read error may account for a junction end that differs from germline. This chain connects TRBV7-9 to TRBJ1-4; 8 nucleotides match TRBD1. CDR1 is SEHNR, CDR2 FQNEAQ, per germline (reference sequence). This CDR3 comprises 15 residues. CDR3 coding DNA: TGTTCCAGCAGCGGGCAGGACAGGGTTTTCGAAAAACTGTTTTTT. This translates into CSSSGQDRVFEKLFF.

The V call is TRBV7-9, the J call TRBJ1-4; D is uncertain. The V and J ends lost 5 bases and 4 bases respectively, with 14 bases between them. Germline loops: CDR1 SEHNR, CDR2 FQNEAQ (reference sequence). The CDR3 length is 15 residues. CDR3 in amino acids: CASSPHSMLNEKLFF. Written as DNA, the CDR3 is TGTGCCAGCAGCCCCCACAGCATGCTTAATGAAAAACTGTTTTTT.

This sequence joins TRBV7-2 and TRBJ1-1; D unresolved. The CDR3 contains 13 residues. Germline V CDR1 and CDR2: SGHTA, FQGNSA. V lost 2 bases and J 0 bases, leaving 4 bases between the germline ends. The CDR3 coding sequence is TGTGCCAGCAGCTTATCAGTGAACACTGAAGCTTTCTTT. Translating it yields CASSLSVNTEAFF.

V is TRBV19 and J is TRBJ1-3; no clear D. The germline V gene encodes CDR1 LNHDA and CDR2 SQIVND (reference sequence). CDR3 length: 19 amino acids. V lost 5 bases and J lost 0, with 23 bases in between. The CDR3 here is CASSRGLNWRASSGNTIYF. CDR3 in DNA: TGTGCCAGTAGTCGGGGTCTGAATTGGAGAGCGAGCTCTGGAAACACCATATATTTT. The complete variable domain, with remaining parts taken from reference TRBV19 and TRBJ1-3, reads DGGITQSPKYLFRKEGQNVTLSCEQNLNHDAMYWYRQDPGQGLRLIYYSQIVNDFQKGDIAEGYSVSREKKESFPLTVTSAQKNPTAFYLCASSRGLNWRASSGNTIYFGEGSWLTVV.

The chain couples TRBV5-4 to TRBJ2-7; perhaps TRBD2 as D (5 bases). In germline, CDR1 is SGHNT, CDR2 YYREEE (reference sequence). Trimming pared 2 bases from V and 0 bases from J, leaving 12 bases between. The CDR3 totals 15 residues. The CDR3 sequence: CASSLGAVSSYEQYF. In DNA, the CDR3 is TGTGCCAGCAGCTTAGGAGCGGTAAGCTCCTACGAGCAGTACTTC. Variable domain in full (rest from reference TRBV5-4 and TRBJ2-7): ETGVTQSPTHLIKTRGQQVTLRCSSQSGHNTVSWYQQALGQGPQFIFQYYREEENGRGNFPPRFSGLQFPNYSSELNVNALELDDSALYLCASSLGAVSSYEQYFGPGTRLTVT.

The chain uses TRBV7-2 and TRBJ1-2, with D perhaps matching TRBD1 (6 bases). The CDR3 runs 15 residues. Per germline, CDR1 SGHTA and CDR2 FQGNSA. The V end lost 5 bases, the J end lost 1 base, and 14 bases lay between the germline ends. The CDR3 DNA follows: TGTGCCAGCAGCGCGACAGGAAACTTTAACTATGGCTACACCTTC. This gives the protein CASSATGNFNYGYTF.

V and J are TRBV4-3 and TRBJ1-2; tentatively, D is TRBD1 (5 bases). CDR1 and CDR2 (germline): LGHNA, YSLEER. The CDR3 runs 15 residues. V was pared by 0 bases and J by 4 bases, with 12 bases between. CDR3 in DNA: TGCGCCAGCAGCCAAGATTCCGCAGGGATCTATGGCTACACCTTC. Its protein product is CASSQDSAGIYGYTF.

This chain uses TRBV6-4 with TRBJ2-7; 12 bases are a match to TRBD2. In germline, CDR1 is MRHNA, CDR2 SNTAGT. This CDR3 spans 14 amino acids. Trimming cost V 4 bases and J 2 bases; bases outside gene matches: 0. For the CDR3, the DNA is TGTGCCAGCAGTGCTAGCGGGGGGGCCTACGAGCAGTACTTC. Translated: CASSASGGAYEQYF.

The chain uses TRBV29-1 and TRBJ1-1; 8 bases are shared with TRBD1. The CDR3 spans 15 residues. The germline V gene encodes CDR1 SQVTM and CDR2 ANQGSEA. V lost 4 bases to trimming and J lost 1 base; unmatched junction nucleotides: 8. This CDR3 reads CSVGGQVGTNTEAFF. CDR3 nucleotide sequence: TGCAGCGTTGGGGGACAGGTGGGGACGAACACTGAAGCTTTCTTT. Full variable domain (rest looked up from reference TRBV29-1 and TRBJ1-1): SAVISQKPSRDICQRGTSLTIQCQVDSQVTMMFWYRQQPGQSLTLIATANQGSEATYESGFVIDKFPISRPNLTFSTLTVSNMSPEDSSIYLCSVGGQVGTNTEAFFGQGTRLTVV.